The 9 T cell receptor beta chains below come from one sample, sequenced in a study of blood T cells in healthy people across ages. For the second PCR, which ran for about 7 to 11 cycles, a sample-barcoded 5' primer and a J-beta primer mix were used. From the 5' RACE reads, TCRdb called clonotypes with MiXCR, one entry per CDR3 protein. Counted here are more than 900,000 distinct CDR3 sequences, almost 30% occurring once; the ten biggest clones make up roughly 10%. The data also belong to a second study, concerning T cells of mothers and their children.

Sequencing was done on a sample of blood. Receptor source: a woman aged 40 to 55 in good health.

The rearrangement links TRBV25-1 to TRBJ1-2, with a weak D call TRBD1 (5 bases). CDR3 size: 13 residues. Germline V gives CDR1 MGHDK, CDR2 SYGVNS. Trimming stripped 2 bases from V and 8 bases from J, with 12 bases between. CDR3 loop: CASSEGTRGGYTF. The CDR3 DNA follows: TGTGCCAGCAGTGAAGGGACCCGGGGCGGCTACACCTTC.

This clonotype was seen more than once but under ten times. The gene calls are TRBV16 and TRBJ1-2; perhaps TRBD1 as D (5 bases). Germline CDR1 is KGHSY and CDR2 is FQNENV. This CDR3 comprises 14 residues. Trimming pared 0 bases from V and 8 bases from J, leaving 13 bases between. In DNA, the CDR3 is TGTGCCAGCAGCCAATCGTCTCGGTGGGACGGCTACACCTTC. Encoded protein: CASSQSSRWDGYTF.

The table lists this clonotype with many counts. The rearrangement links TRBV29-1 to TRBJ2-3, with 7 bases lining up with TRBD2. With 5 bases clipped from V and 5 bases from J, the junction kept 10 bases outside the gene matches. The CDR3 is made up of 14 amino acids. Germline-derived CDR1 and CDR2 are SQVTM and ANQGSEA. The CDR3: CSVPRGETGDTQYF. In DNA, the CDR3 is TGCAGCGTTCCCCGGGGGGAAACGGGAGATACGCAGTATTTT.

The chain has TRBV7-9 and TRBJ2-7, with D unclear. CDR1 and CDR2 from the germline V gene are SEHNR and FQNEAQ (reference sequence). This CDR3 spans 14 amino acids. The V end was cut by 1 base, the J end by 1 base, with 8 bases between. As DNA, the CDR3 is TGTGCCAGCAGCTTAGATTACGGATCCTACGAGCAGTACTTC. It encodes CASSLDYGSYEQYF.

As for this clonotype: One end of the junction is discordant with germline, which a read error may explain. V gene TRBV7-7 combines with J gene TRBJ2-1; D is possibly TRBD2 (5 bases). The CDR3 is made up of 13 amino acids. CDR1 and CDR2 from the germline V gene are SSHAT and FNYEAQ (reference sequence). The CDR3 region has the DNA TGTGCTAGCAGCTTAGGGCGGGCCGATGAACAGTTCTTC. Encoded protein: CASSLGRADEQFF. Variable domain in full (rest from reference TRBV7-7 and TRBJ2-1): GAGVSQSPRYKVTKRGQDVTLRCDPISSHATLYWYQQALGQGPEFLTYFNYEAQPDKSGLPSDRFSAERPEGSISTLTIQRTEQRDSAMYRCASSLGRADEQFFGPGTRLTVL.

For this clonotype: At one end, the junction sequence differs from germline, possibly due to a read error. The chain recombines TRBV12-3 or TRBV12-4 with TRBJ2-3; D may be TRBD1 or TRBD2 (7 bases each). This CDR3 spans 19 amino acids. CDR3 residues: CASSLTQGGLLNRTDTRYF. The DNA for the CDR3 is TGTGCCAGCAGCTTAACCCAGGGGGGACTACTGAACCGCACAGATACGCGGTATTTT.

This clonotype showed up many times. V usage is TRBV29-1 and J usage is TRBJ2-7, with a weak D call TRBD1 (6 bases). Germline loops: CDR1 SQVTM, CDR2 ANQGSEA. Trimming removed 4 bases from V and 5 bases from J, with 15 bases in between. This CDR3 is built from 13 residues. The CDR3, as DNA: TGCAGCGTTGCTGGAGAGGGGGTCCACGAGCAGTACTTC. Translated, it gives CSVAGEGVHEQYF.

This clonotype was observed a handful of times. CDR3 sequence reads: CASIKSRDRNTGELFF. Here the CDR3 DNA reads TGTGCCAGCATCAAATCCCGGGACCGGAACACCGGGGAGCTGTTTTTT. V and J are TRBV2 and TRBJ2-2, with D tentatively TRBD1 or TRBD2 (5 bases each). The CDR3 has 16 amino acids. Germline assignment: CDR1 SNHLY and CDR2 FYNNEI. Between the trimmed V and J ends, which lost 7 bases and 1 base, there was a span of 16 bases.

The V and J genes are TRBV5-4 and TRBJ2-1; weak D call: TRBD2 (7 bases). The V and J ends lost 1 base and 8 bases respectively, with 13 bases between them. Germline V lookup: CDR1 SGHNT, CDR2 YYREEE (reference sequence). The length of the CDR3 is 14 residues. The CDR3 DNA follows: TGTGCCAGCAGCTTGAGGGGGGGGATCGATGAGCAGTTCTTC. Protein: CASSLRGGIDEQFF.